The source of this T cell receptor (beta chain) is a study of PD-L1 blockade in urothelial cancer. Study overall: Male sex and bladder-origin urothelial cancer were recorded for about 90% of the 29 patients.

The protocol was immunoSEQ multiplex PCR, while the TCRdb copy is restricted to in-frame clones and leaves out a portion. In the table there are roughly 52,000 clones, 60% to 85% of which are singletons. Time point noted: pretreatment peripheral blood. This CDR3 contains 21 residues. CDR1 and CDR2 (germline): ENHRY, SYGVKD. This clone was counted only a few times. The junction departs from germline at one end; a sequencing error may be responsible. The chain couples TRBV10-3 to TRBJ2-1, with 9 bases aligning to TRBD2. This TCR derives from a man between 65 and 79 years old with urothelial cancer. The specimen was PBMCs, collected around atezolizumab (anti-PD-L1) treatment. CDR3 DNA sequence: TGTGCCATCAGTCAGTCCGACATAGGGAGAGTAGCGGGAGAACCGGGCAATGAGCAGTTCTTC. Translating it yields CAISQSDIGRVAGEPGNEQFF.